This T cell receptor beta chain emerged from a study of T-cell reconstitution after alpha-beta-depleted transplantation in children. Study findings and constraints: A year had passed since transplant, and T-cell counts and diversity by then came mostly from newly produced T cells. Several hundred rapidly expanded clones from non-depleted graft cells reportedly supplied alpha-beta T cells about two months post-transplant. The origin of high day-60 TCRbeta diversity in some patients lay in surviving recipient T cells and thymic progenitors.

The CDR3 totals 13 residues. Trimming shortened V by 0 bases and J by 9 bases, and 9 bases separated the two germline ends. CDR1 and CDR2 from the germline V gene are LGHNA and YSLEER. The sample holds a few counts of this clonotype. What it binds is not known. A TCRbeta library incorporating unique molecular identifiers was prepared. In TCRdb, the PCR reads were re-called with MiXCR into one record per CDR3 protein. The sample gives around 440,000 distinct CDR3 sequences, about 17% of which show up once; under 30% is in the top ten. V and J are TRBV4-3 and TRBJ2-1; D gene unclear. This receptor was taken from a boy under two years old who had a stem cell transplant for Wiskott-Aldrich syndrome, so the T cells may come from the graft donor. The sample consisted of PBMCs, mostly from graft donor cells, taken 360 days after TCRalphabeta/CD19-depleted stem cell transplant. The CDR3 protein is CASSQEWSSEQFF. CDR3 DNA sequence: TGCGCCAGCAGCCAAGAATGGTCCTCTGAGCAGTTCTTC.